This note documents a single T cell receptor beta chain sequence. Its specificity is not known. These data belong to a study of T cells after yellow fever vaccination. Study at large: Some fractions had low cell numbers, and these were prepared with SMART-Seq v4 Ultra Low Input.

V gave up 2 bases and J gave up 7 bases, with 16 bases separating them. CDR3 length: 15 amino acids. Per the germline V gene, CDR1 is SGHRS and CDR2 is YFSETQ. Broader study findings: Researchers cautioned that FACS-sorted repertoires could harbor abundant clonotypes contaminating from the bulk population. Booster sampling recovered most clones from primary vaccination (around 97% CD4, approximately 90% CD8). On re-exposure, the response was weaker but peaked faster, at day 5 versus 15.

TCRdb re-called the 5' RACE reads with MiXCR, one entry per CDR3 protein. The table includes under 550,000 distinct CDR3 sequences, around a fifth detected once. The receptor's source is a man aged 18-30 years who received the YFV17D yellow fever vaccine. The specimen comprised PBMCs, sampled 21 days after the first yellow fever vaccination. This chain uses TRBV5-1 with TRBJ2-1, with D perhaps matching TRBD1 (6 bases). The CDR3 protein is CASSFRGIGFNEQFF. The CDR3 DNA reads TGCGCCAGCAGCTTCAGGGGTATTGGTTTTAATGAGCAGTTCTTC.